This T cell receptor beta chain is from a study of OX40 agonist ivuxolimab in advanced cancers. Study context: At 0.01 to 10 mg/kg, ivuxolimab was administered intravenously to patients every 2 weeks.

Trimming stripped 4 bases from V and 2 bases from J, with 13 bases between. The CDR3 consists of 16 residues. Germline CDR1 and CDR2: SGDLS and YYNGEE. Study results and caveats: Expanded clones were, on average, more numerous in CD8+ T cells than in CD4+. No determination was made of the antigen specificity of the expanded peripheral T cells.

TCRdb's table, derived via immunoSEQ multiplex PCR, lists solely in-frame clones and lacks some. The table lists about 64,000 clones, around 84% of them singletons. Concerning this clone: Its antigen is unidentified.

The chain couples TRBV9 to TRBJ2-6; D remains ambiguous. Source: CD4+ or CD8+ T cells sorted from blood, taken in a trial of the OX40 agonist ivuxolimab. The receptor's source is an adult with an advanced solid tumor such as melanoma, head and neck, liver or kidney cancer. The CDR3 DNA follows: TGTGCCAGCAGCTATCTAGGGTTCGCTGGGGCCAACGTCCTGACTTTC. Translating it yields CASSYLGFAGANVLTF.